This T cell receptor beta chain was captured by sequencing in a study of T cell repertoires in cytomegalovirus infection. Across the study: Indicated by public TCR beta signatures were CMV infection and matching HLA type.

Study-wide results and caveats: Cumulative frequency of public TCR beta families picked out carriers of CMV plus the relevant HLA. HLA-C-restricted CMV-specific TCR beta clonotypes prevailed in the ex vivo response.

Germline CDR1 MDHEN, CDR2 SYDVKM. This CDR3 comprises 12 residues. Points on this clonotype: Its antigen remains unidentified. This may come from a read error, since a much larger clone is one base off.

TCRdb called the reads again in MiXCR, with one record for every CDR3 protein. The sample consists of under 800,000 distinct CDR3 sequences, 20% to 30% of them appearing once. The sequence derives from a human donor in good health (CMV status not recorded). Some clones in this sample may be carry-over from other donors' samples. The specimen was CD8+ T cells from PBMCs. V gene TRBV28 combines with J gene TRBJ1-1, with D unclear. The CDR3: CASSSFRTEVFF. The DNA for the CDR3 is TGTGCCAGCAGTTCTTTTCGCACTGAAGTTTTCTTT.